One sample yielded the 28 T cell receptor beta chains listed below, sequenced in a study of T cell repertoires in cytomegalovirus infection. TCRdb processed the reads anew with MiXCR; each CDR3 protein has one entry. Here the sample spans some 200,000 distinct CDR3 sequences, about 21% being singletons. The sample taken for sequencing was PBMCs. These TCRs come from a human donor in good health (CMV status not recorded). Some clones in this sample may be carry-over from other donors' samples.

This chain connects TRBV12-5 to TRBJ1-5; D gene ambiguous. Deletions cut 8 bases from V and 2 bases from J, with 13 bases between. The CDR3 contains 14 residues. The V gene's germline CDR1 is LGHNT and CDR2 FRNRAP. This CDR3 reads CASSLGVGNQPQHF. For the CDR3, the DNA is TGTGCTAGTAGTCTCGGGGTAGGCAATCAGCCCCAGCATTTT.

The sample holds a few counts of this clonotype. The rearrangement uses TRBV15 and TRBJ1-2, with a weak D call TRBD1 (6 bases). Germline loops: CDR1 LNHNV, CDR2 YYDKDF (reference sequence). Trimming shortened V by 5 bases and J by 3 bases, and 16 bases separated the two germline ends. The CDR3 spans 15 residues. This chain's CDR3 is CATSGIWTEDYGYTF. CDR3 coding DNA: TGTGCCACCAGCGGAATATGGACAGAAGACTATGGCTACACCTTC.

The J gene is TRBJ2-1, the V gene TRBV4-3; 10 bases line up with TRBD2. V lost 0 bases, J lost 7 bases, and 9 bases stayed unmatched. Germline CDR1 reads LGHNA; CDR2 reads YSLEER. This CDR3 is built from 17 residues. The CDR3 reads CASSQDLPSGRRNEQFF. CDR3 nucleotide sequence: TGCGCCAGCAGCCAAGATCTCCCTAGCGGGAGACGGAATGAGCAGTTCTTC.

In nucleotides, the CDR3 is TGTGCCAGCAGCTTATATACGGGGGCCAACGTCCTGACTTTC. Translating it yields CASSLYTGANVLTF. The chain has TRBV7-3 and TRBJ2-6; D uncertain. V was shortened by 2 bases and J by 4 bases, with 6 bases between the two germline ends. Germline CDR1 reads SGHTA; CDR2 reads FQGTGA. This CDR3 is built from 14 residues.

This clonotype was picked up a small number of times. The genes are TRBV28 and TRBJ2-3; tentatively, D is TRBD1 or TRBD2 (5 bases each). V gave up 1 base and J gave up 8 bases, with 7 bases separating them. The CDR3 is 12 residues long. Germline loops: CDR1 MDHEN, CDR2 SYDVKM. As DNA, the CDR3 is TGTGCCAGCAGTTTATTGGGGGTTACGCAGTATTTT. Translation: CASSLLGVTQYF.

This clonotype was counted only a few times. The rearrangement joins TRBV7-2 to TRBJ2-2; tentative D call: TRBD2 (6 bases). CDR1 is SGHTA, CDR2 FQGNSA, per germline. V dropped 2 bases and J dropped 5 bases, with 9 bases sitting between them. This CDR3 has 14 residues. CDR3 amino acids: CASSLRGRTGELFF. Here the CDR3 DNA reads TGTGCCAGCAGCTTAAGAGGGAGGACCGGGGAGCTGTTTTTT.

This clonotype was counted only a few times. The rearrangement links TRBV30 to TRBJ2-1, with 7 nucleotides matching TRBD1. Germline V CDR1 and CDR2: GTSNPN, SVGIG (reference sequence). The CDR3 totals 15 residues. The ends lost 0 bases at V and 2 bases at J; junction bases unmatched: 4. CDR3 nucleotides: TGTGCCTGGAGTGTACATCAGGGGGCCTACAATGAGCAGTTCTTC. As protein: CAWSVHQGAYNEQFF.

This clonotype was seen only a few times. The chain joins TRBV6-2 or TRBV6-3 to TRBJ2-7; possible D gene TRBD1, 5 bases. CDR1 MNHEY and CDR2 SVGEGT come from the germline V gene. Trimming stripped 7 bases from V and 0 bases from J, with 19 bases between. There are 16 residues in the CDR3. The chain's CDR3 is CASTPLGQLSSYEQYF. The CDR3 DNA sequence: TGTGCCAGCACTCCTCTGGGGCAGCTCAGCTCCTACGAGCAGTACTTC.

This clonotype was detected only a few times. This chain uses TRBV28 with TRBJ1-5, with D perhaps TRBD1 (6 bases). In germline, CDR1 is MDHEN, CDR2 SYDVKM. V was pared by 7 bases and J by 6 bases, with 16 bases between. The CDR3 loop spans 14 amino acids. CDR3 nucleotides: TGTGCCAGCACCTCTGGGGGGGCCCCTCAGCCCCAGCATTTT. This codes for CASTSGGAPQPQHF.

This clonotype has just a few counts. The chain combines TRBV7-2 with TRBJ2-3; D is ambiguous. CDR1 and CDR2 (germline): SGHTA, FQGNSA. The CDR3 has 15 residues. V was cut by 5 bases and J by 1 base, with 13 bases left in between. The DNA for the CDR3 is TGTGCCAGCAGCCCAGTGGGTTTCGGCACAGATACGCAGTATTTT. It translates to CASSPVGFGTDTQYF.

The chain carries TRBV30 and TRBJ2-1; 8 nucleotides line up with TRBD2. Germline trimming cut 4 bases from V and 6 bases from J; bases unmatched to any gene: 5. Germline V gives CDR1 GTSNPN, CDR2 SVGIG (reference sequence). The CDR3 is made up of 13 amino acids. CDR3 sequence (DNA): TGTGCCTGGAACGGACTAGCTGCCAATGAGCAGTTCTTC. Amino acids: CAWNGLAANEQFF. The full variable domain, completed using reference TRBV30 and TRBJ2-1, is SQTIHQWPATLVQPVGSPLSLECTVEGTSNPNLYWYRQAAGRGLQLLFYSVGIGQISSEVPQNLSASRPQDRQFILSSKKLLLSDSGFYLCAWNGLAANEQFFGPGTRLTVL.

The V and J genes are TRBV20-1 and TRBJ1-2; D perhaps matches TRBD1 (5 bases). This CDR3 comprises 12 residues. The V gene's germline CDR1 is DFQATT and CDR2 SNEGSKA (reference sequence). Trimming stripped 4 bases from V and 4 bases from J, with 10 bases between. CDR3 amino acids: CSAKRGGYGYTF. In DNA form, the CDR3 reads TGCAGTGCTAAGAGGGGCGGCTATGGCTACACCTTC.

This clonotype was observed at least ten times. The genes are TRBV7-2 and TRBJ1-3; no clear D gene. V lost 1 base, J lost 0 bases, and 19 bases lay in between. CDR3 length: 19 amino acids. Germline CDR1 is SGHTA and CDR2 is FQGNSA. The CDR3 DNA is TGTGCCAGCAGCTTAGTTGGGCATGGACCGGGAACCTCTGGAAACACCATATATTTT. Translating gives CASSLVGHGPGTSGNTIYF.

This clonotype was seen more than once but under ten times. The chain carries TRBV5-4 and TRBJ2-1; D is unclear. The length of the CDR3 is 13 residues. Germline CDR1 and CDR2: SGHNT and YYREEE (reference sequence). V dropped 4 bases and J dropped 7 bases, with 12 bases sitting between them. This CDR3 reads CASSQTGDNEQFF. As DNA, the CDR3 is TGTGCCAGCAGCCAGACTGGAGATAATGAGCAGTTCTTC.

This clonotype was recorded many times. The chain carries TRBV7-6 and TRBJ2-3; D possibly corresponds to TRBD2 (6 bases). This CDR3 contains 17 residues. Germline V gene lookup returns CDR1 SGHVS and CDR2 FNYEAQ. V was pared by 2 bases and J by 2 bases, with 17 bases between. The CDR3 sequence: CASSLSGSGSNTDTQYF. The CDR3 coding sequence is TGTGCCAGCAGCTTATCTGGTAGCGGATCAAACACAGATACGCAGTATTTT.

V usage is TRBV6-1 and J usage is TRBJ2-5, with 10 bases lining up with TRBD2. The CDR3 extends over 15 amino acids. From germline, CDR1 is MNHNS and CDR2 SASEGT. J lost 4 bases, V lost 2 bases, and 4 bases had no gene match. The CDR3 DNA reads TGTGCCAGCAGTGAACAGCGGGGGGGCCCAGAGACCCAGTACTTC. This gives the protein CASSEQRGGPETQYF.

The V call is TRBV12-3 or TRBV12-4, the J call TRBJ2-1, with D uncertain. The germline V and J ends were trimmed by 6 bases and 9 bases, with 15 bases remaining between them. The CDR3 has 13 amino acids. The CDR3 sequence: CASSPTRSGEQFF. The CDR3 coding sequence is TGTGCCAGCAGCCCTACTCGGTCCGGTGAGCAGTTCTTC.

The genes are TRBV5-1 and TRBJ1-4; D unresolved. The V gene lost 0 bases and the J gene lost 0 bases, with 6 bases spanning the gap. CDR1 SGHRS and CDR2 YFSETQ come from the germline V gene. The CDR3 is 15 amino acids. In nucleotides, the CDR3 is TGCGCCAGCAGCTTGGACTCTGCAACTAATGAAAAACTGTTTTTT. It yields the protein CASSLDSATNEKLFF.

This clonotype was detected only a few times. The chain employs TRBV4-1 and TRBJ2-7; D is perhaps TRBD2 (5 bases). The CDR3 is 15 residues long. Trimming left V 0 bases short and J 0 bases short, with 9 bases between. The germline CDR1 and CDR2 sequences are MGHRA and YSYEKL. For the CDR3, the DNA is TGCGCCAGCAGCCAAGAATCGGGGAGCTCCTACGAGCAGTACTTC. This sequence encodes CASSQESGSSYEQYF.

This clonotype was found many times. Germline and junction disagree at one end, which may indicate a read error. This rearrangement joins TRBV7-2 to TRBJ2-2, with 10 bases fitting TRBD2. The CDR3 totals 15 residues. Germline V gene lookup returns CDR1 SGHTA and CDR2 FQGNSA. The CDR3 sequence: CASSIASGSLGELFF. The DNA for the CDR3 is TGTGCCAGCAGCATAGCTAGCGGGAGTTTAGGGGAGCTGTTTTTT.

The table lists this clonotype with many counts. The rearrangement links TRBV7-2 to TRBJ1-2; 8 positions match TRBD1. Germline V gene lookup returns CDR1 SGHTA and CDR2 FQGNSA. After removal of 0 bases from V and 6 bases from J, the junction contained 6 bases not matched to a gene. The CDR3 extends over 15 amino acids. DNA of the CDR3: TGTGCCAGCAGCTTAGCGGCAGGGGGCGGACATGGCTACACCTTC. It yields the protein CASSLAAGGGHGYTF.

This clonotype was found many times. The chain joins TRBV10-3 to TRBJ2-1, with TRBD1 matching 9 bases. Germline loops: CDR1 ENHRY, CDR2 SYGVKD. The CDR3 spans 15 residues. V lost 4 bases, J lost 7 bases, and 8 bases stayed unmatched. In DNA, the CDR3 is TGTGCCATCAGTGTTCCGGGACAGGGTCGTAATGAGCAGTTCTTC. Its protein product is CAISVPGQGRNEQFF.

The chain carries TRBV28 and TRBJ1-1; D gene ambiguous. V lost 2 bases, J lost 1 base, and 8 bases lay in between. The CDR3 has 14 residues. The V gene's germline CDR1 is MDHEN and CDR2 SYDVKM. As DNA, the CDR3 is TGTGCCAGCAGTTTACCTGGGAGGAACACTGAAGCTTTCTTT. This translates into CASSLPGRNTEAFF.

In DNA form, the CDR3 reads TGTGCCAGCAGTTTTCAGCGGGGGGGCCAATATGAGCAGTTCTTC. Translation gives CASSFQRGGQYEQFF. This chain joins TRBV2 and TRBJ2-1; 10 bases map to TRBD2. The CDR3 covers 15 residues. Per germline, CDR1 SNHLY and CDR2 FYNNEI. V trimming: 5 bases; J trimming: 8 bases; junction bases outside the gene matches: 9.

The table lists this clonotype with many counts. The chain links TRBV7-2 to TRBJ2-7; 10 nucleotides agree with TRBD2. In germline, CDR1 is SGHTA, CDR2 FQGNSA. The CDR3 has 14 residues. Trimming removed 2 bases from V and 7 bases from J; junction bases left unmatched: 5. This CDR3 is CASSLLAGDGEQYF. For the CDR3, the DNA is TGTGCCAGCAGCTTACTAGCGGGAGACGGGGAGCAGTACTTC. The variable domain in full, with the rest retrieved from reference TRBV7-2 and TRBJ2-7, is GAGVSQSPSNKVTEKGKDVELRCDPISGHTALYWYRQSLGQGLEFLIYFQGNSAPDKSGLPSDRFSAERTGGSVSTLTIQRTQQEDSAVYLCASSLLAGDGEQYFGPGTRLTVT.

The rearrangement uses TRBV19 and TRBJ2-3; D is possibly TRBD2 (6 bases). Germline V CDR1 and CDR2: LNHDA, SQIVND (reference sequence). Trimming stripped 4 bases from V and 5 bases from J, with 10 bases between. The CDR3 is made up of 13 amino acids. CDR3 sequence: CASSRQGGDTQYF. The CDR3 coding sequence is TGTGCCAGTAGTAGGCAGGGAGGAGATACGCAGTATTTT. The entire variable domain, with the rest obtained from reference TRBV19 and TRBJ2-3, is as follows: DGGITQSPKYLFRKEGQNVTLSCEQNLNHDAMYWYRQDPGQGLRLIYYSQIVNDFQKGDIAEGYSVSREKKESFPLTVTSAQKNPTAFYLCASSRQGGDTQYFGPGTRLTVL.

This clonotype was counted at least ten times. The chain has TRBV6-2 or TRBV6-3 and TRBJ2-7; D is unresolved. Trimming cost V 6 bases and J 4 bases, with 7 bases left between them. Germline-derived CDR1 and CDR2 are MNHEY and SVGEGT. The CDR3 totals 11 residues. The CDR3 sequence is CASSQPYEQYF. In nucleotides, the CDR3 is TGTGCCAGCAGCCAGCCTTACGAGCAGTACTTC.

Here the CDR3 reads CASSRNRDRRNGEQYF. The CDR3 region has the DNA TGTGCCAGCAGTAGAAACCGGGACAGGCGGAATGGCGAGCAGTACTTC. This chain joins TRBV6-1 and TRBJ2-7; TRBD1 aligns across 8 bases. V shed 5 bases and J 6 bases; nucleotides not matched to a gene: 15. CDR3 length: 16 residues. Per germline, CDR1 MNHNS and CDR2 SASEGT.